The next 13 T cell receptor beta chains were all read from a single sample in a study of CXCR3-negative and CXCR3-positive naive CD8 T cells. Study-level findings and limits: CXCR3-positive naive cells had TRB CDR3s that were more hydrophobic than CXCR3-negative naive cells had.

The antigens these receptors bind are not known. UMI-tagged TRB cDNA libraries were built via 5' RACE. Using the 5' RACE reads, TCRdb records one entry per CDR3 protein without DNA. The table for this sample gives approximately 140,000 distinct CDR3 sequences. Material for sequencing was naive CXCR3+ CD8+ T cells from blood. The subset denotes: CD45RO-CCR7+CD27+CD95- naive CD8+ T cells expressing CXCR3 (TNR3+). These receptors were taken from a human donor in good health. Some clones in this sample may be carry-over from other donors' samples.

V and J are TRBV4-3 and TRBJ2-1. In germline, CDR1 is LGHNA, CDR2 YSLEER. There are 17 residues in the CDR3. The CDR3 spells CASSQDRIGNAYNEQFF.

The chain links TRBV29-1 to TRBJ2-2. Germline V lookup: CDR1 SQVTM, CDR2 ANQGSEA. There are 13 residues in the CDR3. The CDR3 here is CSGRQANTGELFF.

The V and J genes are TRBV11-2 and TRBJ2-5; TCRdb returns TRBD2, unconfirmable since there is no DNA. The CDR3 has 14 residues. Germline CDR1 is SGHAT and CDR2 is FQNNGV. CDR3 sequence: CASRFLAGGETQYF.

V and J are TRBV29-1 and TRBJ2-3; TCRdb returns TRBD1, unconfirmable since there is no DNA. Per the germline V gene, CDR1 is SQVTM and CDR2 is ANQGSEA. The CDR3 has 11 amino acids. Here the CDR3 reads CSGLQENTQYF.

CDR3 residues: CSVPGGREQYF. This chain uses TRBV29-1 with TRBJ2-7; TCRdb designates TRBD1, a call that cannot be tested without DNA. The CDR3 runs 11 residues. The germline CDR1 and CDR2 sequences are SQVTM and ANQGSEA.

This chain links TRBV6-5 with TRBJ2-5; there is no DNA to check the TCRdb D call of TRBD2. Per germline, CDR1 MNHEY and CDR2 SVGAGI. CDR3 length: 15 residues. The CDR3 is CATLNLGGSAETQYF.

The chain is built from TRBV18 and TRBJ2-7; the TCRdb D gene call, TRBD1, has no DNA to confirm it. Germline V gives CDR1 KGHSH, CDR2 LQKENI. The CDR3 is 13 amino acids. CDR3 sequence: CASGGQAAYEQYF.

The genes are TRBV2 and TRBJ2-1; as DNA is missing, the TRBD1 call by TCRdb cannot be tested. CDR1 is SNHLY and CDR2 is FYNNEI in the germline V gene. The CDR3 has 13 amino acids. This CDR3 is CASSEWGASEHFF.

This chain uses TRBV5-5 with TRBJ2-3; no DNA is available, so the TRBD2 call from TCRdb remains unchecked. The CDR3 is 15 residues long. Germline CDR1 and CDR2: SGHKS and YYEKEE (reference sequence). The CDR3 loop reads CASSLALAGSDTQYF.

The chain has TRBV28 and TRBJ2-1; TCRdb returns TRBD1, unconfirmable since there is no DNA. Germline V CDR1 and CDR2: MDHEN, SYDVKM. This CDR3 spans 13 amino acids. The CDR3 is CASSLFGGNEQFF.

This CDR3 is CAISEIAGNQPQHF. This chain joins TRBV10-3 and TRBJ1-5. CDR1 and CDR2 (germline): ENHRY, SYGVKD. There are 14 residues in the CDR3.

The rearrangement joins TRBV28 to TRBJ1-5; the D call from TCRdb, TRBD1, cannot be confirmed without DNA. Germline V gives CDR1 MDHEN, CDR2 SYDVKM. The CDR3 sequence is 18 residues long. Here the CDR3 reads CASSFPEFRQGPDQPQHF.

The chain joins TRBV19 to TRBJ2-7; TCRdb designates TRBD1, a call that cannot be tested without DNA. The CDR3 totals 16 residues. Germline-derived CDR1 and CDR2 are LNHDA and SQIVND (reference sequence). CDR3 sequence reads: CASSISLRGLSYEQYF. The complete variable domain, with remaining parts taken from reference TRBV19 and TRBJ2-7, reads DGGITQSPKYLFRKEGQNVTLSCEQNLNHDAMYWYRQDPGQGLRLIYYSQIVNDFQKGDIAEGYSVSREKKESFPLTVTSAQKNPTAFYLCASSISLRGLSYEQYFGPGTRLTVT.